A selection of T cell receptor beta chains follows, all from one sample in a study of radiotherapy plus CTLA-4 blockade in lung cancer. Assay used: immunoSEQ multiplex PCR; TCRdb lists only in-frame clones, some missing. The sample yields more than 75,000 clones, around 83% seen once. Sequences were derived from peripheral blood, sampled from a patient treated with radiotherapy plus ipilimumab. The receptors here all came from a human donor with non-small cell lung cancer that progressed on radiotherapy plus ipilimumab. Both conserved end residues are part of each CDR3. The D gene is left open where the match is weak. For some rows the clone size is stated as once, few or many, or as a class when expanded; others skip it.

>TRBJ2-1|NA|TRBD2|TRBV18
TGTGCCAGCTCACCGGTGCTTGCGGGAGTGGGTGAGCAGTTCTTC
CASSPVLAGVGEQFF
>TRBJ1-3|NA|NA|TRBV28
TGTGCCAGCAGCCCTCTAATAACACAGTTCTCTGGAAACACCATATATTTT
CASSPLITQFSGNTIYF
>TRBJ1-2|NA|NA|TRBV6-5
TGTGCCAGCAGTTACTCGAACGGGGCTCACTATGGCTACACCTTC
CASSYSNGAHYGYTF
>TRBJ1-5|few|TRBD1|TRBV5-8
TGTGCCAGCAGCTTGGGACAGGGGTTCAATCAGCCCCAGCATTTT
CASSLGQGFNQPQHF
>TRBJ1-5|once|NA|TRBV30
TGTGCCTGGAGTGGGGGCAGCAATCAGCCCCAGCATTTT
CAWSGGSNQPQHF
>TRBJ1-2|NA|NA|TRBV7-8
TGTGCCAGCAGAGGGGTCCGAGGTGGCTACACCTTC
CASRGVRGGYTF
>TRBJ2-7|NA|TRBD1|TRBV2
TGTGCCAGCTGGACAGGGGGCACCTACGAGCAGTACTTC
CASWTGGTYEQYF
>TRBJ1-5|NA|NA|TRBV15
TGTGCCACCAGCAGAGACCCCCAGCGAGAGCCCCAGCATTTT
CATSRDPQREPQHF
>TRBJ2-5|NA|NA|TRBV5-1
TGCGCCAGCAGCTTGGGCCTGGAGCACCAAGAGACCCAGTACTTC
CASSLGLEHQETQYF
>TRBJ2-3|NA|NA|TRBV20-1
TGCAGTGCTAGTACAAGGGCCACGCAGTATTTT
CSASTRATQYF
>TRBJ2-1|few|NA|TRBV6-6
TGTGCCAGCAGTACTACCTACAATGAGCAGTTCTTC
CASSTTYNEQFF
>TRBJ2-2|NA|NA|TRBV28
TGTGCCAGCAGCAAGTTGTTGGGGGCCGGGGAGCTGTTTTTT
CASSKLLGAGELFF
>TRBJ1-1|NA|NA|TRBV5-1
TGCGCCAGCAGCTTCGGGCAGGGAAACACTGAAGCTTTCTTT
CASSFGQGNTEAFF
>TRBJ2-7|once|NA|TRBV4-1
TGCGCCAGCAGCCAAGATTACAGGGGGGGTCACGAGCAGTACTTC
CASSQDYRGGHEQYF
>TRBJ1-2|NA|NA|TRBV15
TGTGCCACCAGCAGAGTAAGGCAGGACTATGGCTACACCTTC
CATSRVRQDYGYTF
>TRBJ2-1|NA|TRBD2|TRBV6-1
TGTGCCATCCAGACTAGCGGGATCTATGAGCAGTTCTTC
CAIQTSGIYEQFF
>TRBJ1-1|NA|NA|TRBV5-1
TGCGCCAGCAGCCCCACCGCCGTGAACACTGAAGCTTTCTTT
CASSPTAVNTEAFF
>TRBJ2-1|NA|NA|TRBV30
TGTGCCTGGAGGAGGAATGAGCAGTTCTTC
CAWRRNEQFF
>TRBJ2-2|NA|TRBD1|TRBV6-5
TGTGCCAGCAGTGTCGACAGGGCCACCGGGGAGCTGTTTTTT
CASSVDRATGELFF
>TRBJ2-2|NA|NA|TRBV29-1
TGCAGCGTTGCTCCCCAAACCGGGGAGCTGTTTTTT
CSVAPQTGELFF
>TRBJ2-1|NA|NA|TRBV5-4
TGTGCCAGCAGCTTGGGGGGATACTCCTACAATGAGCAGTTCTTC
CASSLGGYSYNEQFF
>TRBJ1-5|NA|NA|TRBV6-1
TGTGCCAGCAGTGAAGGACACCGCAATCAGCCCCAGCATTTT
CASSEGHRNQPQHF
>TRBJ1-5|NA|TRBD1|TRBV4-1
TGCGCCAGCAGCGATGGGACAGGGGTTCAGCCCCAGCATTTT
CASSDGTGVQPQHF
>TRBJ2-5|once|NA|TRBV7-9
TGTGCCAGCAGCCCCACAAGGGGGGTAAGGGCGGCCCAGTACTTC
CASSPTRGVRAAQYF
>TRBJ2-1|NA|TRBD2|TRBV5-6
TGTGCCAGCAGCTTCGCTGGACTAGTCAATGAGCAGTTCTTC
CASSFAGLVNEQFF
>TRBJ2-3|NA|NA|TRBV1
TGCACCAGCAGTTTTGACGGAGGCTCCCCTTCCCACACAGATACGCAGTATTTT
CTSSFDGGSPSHTDTQYF
>TRBJ2-3|NA|NA|TRBV12-5
TGTGCTAGTGGTTTGGGCAGGGGCGCAGGTACAGATACGCAGTATTTT
CASGLGRGAGTDTQYF
>TRBJ2-2|NA|TRBD1|TRBV5-6
TGTGCCAGCAGTAACGGACAGGGGGCCGGGGAGCTGTTTTTT
CASSNGQGAGELFF
>TRBJ1-4|NA|NA|TRBV7-9
TGTGCCAGCAGCACCGGACAGCGCGAAAAACTGTTTTTT
CASSTGQREKLFF
>TRBJ2-5|NA|NA|TRBV19
TGTGCCAGTAGTTTATCGGGGAGAACAGAGACCCAGTACTTC
CASSLSGRTETQYF
>TRBJ1-2|NA|NA|TRBV5-6
TGTGCCAGCAGCCCGCTTGGATCAGGTGGTAACTATGGCTACACCTTC
CASSPLGSGGNYGYTF
>TRBJ2-1|NA|TRBD2|TRBV29-1
TGCAGCGTTGGAACACTAGCGGGAGCGTACAATGAGCAGTTCTTC
CSVGTLAGAYNEQFF
>TRBJ1-2|few|NA|TRBV7-2
TGTGCCAGCAGCTTAGGTCCGATACCGAACTATGGCTACACCTTC
CASSLGPIPNYGYTF
>TRBJ2-5|NA|NA|TRBV2
TGTGCCAGCAGTTTCGGATATTCCAGGGACCCGAGCCAAGAGACCCAGTACTTC
CASSFGYSRDPSQETQYF